Listed below are T cell receptor beta chains from one sample, sequenced in a study of T cell changes during pregnancy in multiple sclerosis. Clones were sequenced by immunoSEQ multiplex PCR, and TCRdb holds only the in-frame ones, with some missing. Of 90,000 to 120,000 clones listed, 85% to 95% are singletons. The source was peripheral blood, collected in the third trimester of pregnancy. These receptors all come from a female donor in good health, enrolled as a control in a pregnancy study. Each CDR3 is given with its conserved first and last residue. The order of the fields is J gene, V gene, D gene, clone size, CDR3 protein, CDR3 DNA. D genes are given only for firm matches. Rows give clone size only sometimes, using once, few, many, or a class for an expanded clone.

TRBJ1-2,TRBV7-2,TRBD1,-,CASGQRTGRSGYTF,TGTGCCAGCGGACAAAGGACAGGGAGGAGTGGCTACACCTTC
TRBJ2-7,TRBV29-1,TRBD1,-,CSVAQGAYEQYF,TGCAGCGTTGCACAGGGGGCTTACGAGCAGTACTTC
TRBJ2-2,TRBV21-1,-,once,CASSKGGDKSGELFF,TGTGCCAGCAGCAAAGGGGGAGACAAATCCGGGGAGCTGTTTTTT
TRBJ2-1,TRBV7-2,-,-,CASSQGGDSYNEQFF,TGTGCCAGCAGCCAAGGAGGGGATTCCTACAATGAGCAGTTCTTC
TRBJ2-7,TRBV7-2,TRBD1,-,CASSQDRDPGEQYF,TGTGCCAGCAGTCAGGACAGGGACCCGGGGGAGCAGTACTTC
TRBJ2-5,TRBV11-3,TRBD2,-,CASSLTTSGETQYF,TGTGCCAGCAGCTTAACCACTAGCGGAGAGACCCAGTACTTC
TRBJ2-7,TRBV6-6,-,-,CASSYGSGSYEQYF,TGTGCCAGCAGTTACGGTAGCGGAAGCTACGAGCAGTACTTC
TRBJ1-2,TRBV7-9,TRBD1,-,CASSLDQGAFGYTF,TGTGCCAGCAGCTTAGATCAGGGGGCCTTTGGCTACACCTTC
TRBJ2-1,TRBV5-1,TRBD1,-,CASSLGTGWVNEQFF,TGCGCCAGCAGCTTGGGGACAGGGTGGGTAAATGAGCAGTTCTTC
TRBJ1-1,TRBV19,TRBD1,-,CASGKQGEYAAEAFF,TGTGCCAGTGGGAAACAGGGGGAGTACGCTGCAGAAGCTTTCTTT
TRBJ2-7,TRBV6-5,TRBD1,-,CASSYGTGPEQYF,TGTGCCAGCAGTTACGGGACAGGGCCGGAGCAGTACTTC
TRBJ2-7,TRBV5-6,-,-,CASSFGQSTYEQYF,TGTGCCAGCAGTTTCGGACAGAGCACCTACGAGCAGTACTTC
TRBJ2-7,TRBV11-3,-,-,CASSLGGYDEQYF,TGTGCCAGCAGCTTAGGAGGGTACGACGAGCAGTACTTC
TRBJ1-1,TRBV2,TRBD1,-,CASSETGVNTEAFF,TGTGCCAGCAGTGAGACAGGGGTGAACACTGAAGCTTTCTTT
TRBJ1-1,TRBV29-1,TRBD1,-,CSTGQGEAFF,TGCAGCACTGGACAGGGTGAAGCTTTCTTT
TRBJ1-4,TRBV5-8,-,-,CASPRHRGNTNEKLFF,TGTGCCAGCCCCCGCCATAGGGGCAACACTAATGAAAAACTGTTTTTT
TRBJ1-6,TRBV6-5,-,-,CASREQGFSSPLHF,TGTGCCAGCAGGGAACAGGGATTCAGTTCACCCCTCCACTTT
TRBJ1-6,TRBV19,-,-,CASSSGTYISPLHF,TGTGCCAGTAGCAGCGGGACATACATTTCACCCCTCCACTTT
TRBJ1-1,TRBV7-9,-,-,CASSFPQGGNTEAFF,TGTGCCAGCAGCTTCCCCCAGGGTGGGAACACTGAAGCTTTCTTT
TRBJ2-1,TRBV7-2,-,-,CASSLEVSVAYNEQFF,TGTGCCAGCAGCTTAGAAGTTTCGGTTGCCTACAATGAGCAGTTCTTC
TRBJ2-1,TRBV7-2,-,-,CASSFDRQSYNEQFF,TGTGCCAGCAGCTTTGACAGGCAATCCTACAATGAGCAGTTCTTC
TRBJ2-1,TRBV6-6,-,-,CASSLYNEQFF,TGTGCCAGCAGCTTATACAATGAGCAGTTCTTC
TRBJ1-2,TRBV5-6,-,-,CASSLVVDRGRTYGYTF,TGTGCCAGCAGCTTGGTAGTGGACCGAGGGCGGACCTATGGCTACACCTTC
TRBJ1-1,TRBV18,TRBD1,-,CASSPLGQGLDTEAFF,TGTGCCAGCTCACCTTTGGGACAGGGGCTGGACACTGAAGCTTTCTTT
TRBJ1-1,TRBV9,-,-,CASSVGPGFGTEAFF,TGTGCCAGCAGCGTAGGACCAGGGTTCGGTACTGAAGCTTTCTTT
TRBJ2-5,TRBV5-1,TRBD2,-,CASSLPAGDQETQYF,TGCGCCAGCAGCTTACCAGCGGGGGACCAAGAGACCCAGTACTTC
TRBJ2-5,TRBV9,TRBD2,-,CASSLRGGLRETQYF,TGTGCCAGCAGCCTGCGGGGGGGGCTGCGAGAGACCCAGTACTTC